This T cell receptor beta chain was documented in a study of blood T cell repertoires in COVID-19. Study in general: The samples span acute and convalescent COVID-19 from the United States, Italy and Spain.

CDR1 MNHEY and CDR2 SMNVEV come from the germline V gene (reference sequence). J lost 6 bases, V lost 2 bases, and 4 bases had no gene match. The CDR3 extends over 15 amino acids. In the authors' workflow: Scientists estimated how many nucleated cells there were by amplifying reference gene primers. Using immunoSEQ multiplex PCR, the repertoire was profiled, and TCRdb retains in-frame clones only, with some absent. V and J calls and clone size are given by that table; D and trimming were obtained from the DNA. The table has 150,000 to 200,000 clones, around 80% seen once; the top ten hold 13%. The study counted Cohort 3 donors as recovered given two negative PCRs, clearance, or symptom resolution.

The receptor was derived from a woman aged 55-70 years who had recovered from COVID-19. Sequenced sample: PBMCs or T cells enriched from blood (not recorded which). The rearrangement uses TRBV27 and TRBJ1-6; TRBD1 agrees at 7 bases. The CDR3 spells CASSLGPGGNSPLHF. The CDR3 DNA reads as TGTGCCAGCAGTTTAGGGCCAGGGGGTAATTCACCCCTCCACTTT.